This TCR beta chain was sequenced for a study of CD4 T cells in relation to SARS-CoV-2 and coronaviruses. Whole-study context: Crossreactive spike epitopes shared across donors were mapped to their HLA restriction.

The CDR3 is 14 residues long. Germline CDR1 and CDR2: MNHNY and SVGAGI (reference sequence). The ends were cut back, 3 bases at V and 1 base at J, with 9 bases in the middle. Unexposed donor CD4+ T cells date from about 2010-2018, before the COVID-19 pandemic. Naive and memory CD4+ T cells were separated from cryopreserved PBMCs. Uncultured naive and memory CD4+ T cells supplied DNA for deep TCR-beta sequencing. Sequenced by immunoSEQ multiplex PCR; TCRdb stores in-frame clones only, minus some. Here the sample spans 65,000 or so clones, 80% to 90% being singletons. Findings and limits, study-wide: This crossreactivity analysis covered spike protein alone, no other viral proteins.

A note on this clone: Antigen specificity is unknown.

The TCR sequence derives from a human donor in good health. This chain links TRBV6-6 with TRBJ2-5; the D gene is possibly TRBD1 (6 bases). The sequenced material came from memory CD4+ T cells from PBMCs. The CDR3 bases are TGTGCCAGCAGTTATTCACAGGGCCAAGAGACCCAGTACTTC. Encoded protein: CASSYSQGQETQYF.